This TCR beta chain stems from a study of long-term antiretroviral therapy in people with HIV. CDR1 SGHTA and CDR2 FQGNSA come from the germline V gene. This CDR3 is built from 16 residues. Trimming removed 2 bases at V and 1 base at J, with 14 bases between. Running of the v3.0 immunoSEQ assay took place at survey level. Profiled with immunoSEQ multiplex PCR; TCRdb holds only in-frame clones, not every one. Of some 15,000 clones listed, roughly 80% are singletons. The TCR originated in a woman in her thirties or forties with HIV. Source: unsorted PBMCs, taken 1.8 years before starting antiretroviral therapy. The chain combines TRBV7-2 with TRBJ2-5; TRBD2 might be the D (5 bases). For the CDR3, the DNA is TGTGCCAGCAGCTTATTGAGATCGGGGTCCCAAGAGACCCAGTACTTC. As protein: CASSLLRSGSQETQYF.